The rows below give T cell receptor beta chains drawn from one sample of a study of shared clonotypes between healthy human individuals. Repertoires were generated with immunoSEQ multiplex PCR, while TCRdb's copy carries only in-frame clones and drops some. Of approximately 2.3 million clones detected, 85% to 95% appear once; the ten largest clones hold 0.39%. Sequencing used naive CD4+ T cells from PBMCs. The receptors were gathered from a man between 18 and 35 years old in good health. Some clones in this sample may be carry-over from other donors' samples. CDR3s include the opening cysteine and the closing phenylalanine or tryptophan.

v_call cdr3_aa
TRBV15 CATSKVSLGPTDEQYF
TRBV5-1 CASSAGTVSYEQYF
TRBV30 CAWSVRQGADTQYF
TRBV15 CATSRDTGRAANEQFF
TRBV27 CASSVGSGRFYNEQFF
TRBV5-1 CASSLGRRNQETQYF
TRBV28 CASSSNVGPEGTQYF
TRBV5-5 CASSRDSPYEQYF
TRBV29-1 CSVGRPGTSTGELFF
TRBV27 CASSFWSLAGGYEQYF
TRBV28 CASLGPPGANVLTF
TRBV2 CASIGQGLNTGELFF
TRBV29-1 CSARRSTTGELFF
TRBV11-2 CASSYPRPGNTGELFF
TRBV2 CASSAGQAYTGELFF
TRBV28 CASKFLQGIGNQPQHF
TRBV28 CASSLGGGNGGYGYTF
TRBV7-2 CASSLVGGGIADTQYF
TRBV6-5 CASSYDWESHEQYF
TRBV10-3 CAISGTSGKSYEQYF
TRBV4-3 CASRRTGNTEAFF
TRBV11-2 CASSVRSAGVSTGELFF
TRBV7-9 CASSPGGGRNEKLFF
TRBV18 CASSPRYQGPYEQYF
TRBV9 CASSQASFTDTQYF
TRBV28 CASSLGGTGGYNEQFF
TRBV5-4 CASSSQGGGREQYF
TRBV18 CASSPGRQETQYF
TRBV29-1 CSGGWVSSEQFF
TRBV5-4 CASSDGQDSGNTIYF
TRBV5-4 CASSLAGGGADTQYF
TRBV28 CASQGGSWNSTF
TRBV27 CASIPSGSGAPLRYTEAFF
TRBV11-2 CASSLAAGGFPTQYF
TRBV29-1 CSVGSPGGYTF
TRBV7-2 CASSSRTDTEAFF
TRBV5-1 CASSPGGRSSYEQYF
TRBV28 CASSLRSAGAYEQYF
TRBV11-3 CASSLDREPAEQFF
TRBV10-2 CASRTGGHYEQYF
TRBV28 CASSLPQGIGEQYF
TRBV5-1 CASARGSGRGDEQFF
TRBV14 CASSRRLAGWTDTQYF
TRBV28 CASSLPGDGYTF
TRBV2 CASRIYNEQFF
TRBV6-1 CASRETFSYNEQFF
TRBV30 CAWSSWGTSGSGSGANVLTF
TRBV7-3 CASSLKDLSTQYF
TRBV11-1 CASSPWGVSYEQYF
TRBV19 CASSNSMGQGALHYTF
TRBV7-8 CASSSRRGGTYEQYF
TRBV28 CASSLASGRGEETQYF
TRBV6-5 CASSYSRVQGTGELFF